This T cell receptor (beta chain) was recorded in a study of T cell repertoires in cytomegalovirus infection. The overall study: Signatures in public TCR beta sequences pointed to both CMV infection and matching HLA type. Findings of the study overall: Carriage of CMV together with the relevant HLA was identifiable through cumulative public TCR beta family frequency. HLA-C-restricted TCR beta clonotypes specific for CMV led the ex vivo response.

In the case of this clonotype: The antigen remains undetermined.

MiXCR was run by TCRdb on the reads, yielding one entry per CDR3 protein. In the table there are 310,000 or so distinct CDR3 sequences, roughly 23% of which are singletons. Sequencing was done on a sample of PBMCs. This clonotype originated in a human donor in good health (CMV status not recorded). Some clones in this sample may be carry-over from other donors' samples.

The CDR3 nucleotides are TGCGCCAGCAGCCTGACACATAACACTGAAGCTTTCTTT. Its protein is CASSLTHNTEAFF. The chain carries TRBV4-1 and TRBJ1-1; D gene unclear. Germline loops: CDR1 MGHRA, CDR2 YSYEKL. The CDR3 contains 13 residues. V gave up 4 bases and J gave up 2 bases, with 8 bases separating them.